One and the same sample provided the 14 T cell receptor beta chains below, sequenced in a study of T cell responses to AZD1222 COVID-19 vaccine listed by TCRdb under 2021. Receptor amplification or capture employed the immunoSEQ multiplex PCR assay. This is the immuneACCESS table as TCRdb keeps it, with only in-frame sequences that have V and J called. A part of the clones is gone; compared with another copy, unresolved V genes explain less than half, and the rest is unexplained. Across this sample there are about 96,000 clones, with roughly nine tenths seen only once. Roughly 1.7% of the sample lies in the top ten. The time point label here, explained by the study, means: baseline before first vaccination. The sequencing here drew on peripheral blood, taken on day 0 of AZD1222 vaccination. The receptors were sampled from an adult in good health.

This clone showed up just a few times. J is TRBJ1-2 and V is TRBV6-1; D might be TRBD1 (5 bases). CDR1 and CDR2 (germline): MNHNS, SASEGT. V lost 0 bases and J lost 4, with 12 bases in between. The length of the CDR3 is 15 residues. The chain's CDR3 is CASSEAGTEVYGYTF. CDR3 sequence (DNA): TGTGCCAGCAGTGAAGCCGGGACGGAAGTCTATGGCTACACCTTC.

The J gene is TRBJ2-5, the V gene TRBV3-1 (or the pseudogene TRBV3-2); no clear D. V lost 0 bases to trimming and J lost 0 bases, with 5 bases between them. The CDR3 sequence is 14 residues long. Germline V gene sequence: CDR1 LGHDT, CDR2 YNNKEL (reference sequence). The CDR3 spells CASSQDLYQETQYF. The CDR3 DNA reads as TGTGCCAGCAGCCAAGATCTGTACCAAGAGACCCAGTACTTC.

The chain recombines TRBV12-3 or TRBV12-4 with TRBJ1-1; D might be TRBD1 (5 bases). Trimming pared 3 bases from V and 6 bases from J, leaving 11 bases between. This CDR3 is built from 13 residues. The CDR3 here is CASSFSAGSEAFF. In DNA, the CDR3 is TGTGCCAGCAGTTTTTCAGCAGGGTCTGAAGCTTTCTTT.

This clone was detected only once. This chain joins TRBV4-1 and TRBJ2-5, with TRBD1 identical over 9 bases. Trimming at V came to 0 bases and at J to 5 bases, leaving 16 bases not matched to a gene. CDR1 and CDR2 from the germline V gene are MGHRA and YSYEKL. The CDR3 loop spans 19 amino acids. The chain's CDR3 is CASSQDGTGLGPRQETQYF. The CDR3 DNA follows: TGCGCCAGCAGCCAAGATGGGACAGGGTTGGGACCTAGACAGGAGACCCAGTACTTC.

The V and J genes are TRBV11-2 and TRBJ2-3, with D perhaps TRBD1 (5 bases). Per germline, CDR1 SGHAT and CDR2 FQNNGV. V was pared by 7 bases and J by 3 bases, with 17 bases between. This CDR3 contains 15 residues. The chain's CDR3 is CASTAFPGRTDTQYF. The DNA of the CDR3 is TGTGCCAGCACCGCTTTTCCAGGGCGTACAGATACGCAGTATTTT.

The chain employs TRBV7-3 and TRBJ2-1; D may be TRBD1 or TRBD2 (5 bases each). Germline V gene lookup returns CDR1 SGHTA and CDR2 FQGTGA. The CDR3 is 14 amino acids. V lost 6 bases, J lost 6 bases, and 15 bases lay in between. The CDR3 coding sequence is TGTGCCAGCAGGCGTCCGGGACCCTCCAATGAGCAGTTCTTC. It encodes CASRRPGPSNEQFF.

The chain recombines TRBV3-1 (or the pseudogene TRBV3-2) with TRBJ2-4; D gene ambiguous. Looked up from germline, CDR1 is LGHDT and CDR2 is YNNKEL (reference sequence). CDR3 length: 15 residues. Trimming removed 0 bases at V and 0 bases at J, with 6 bases between. The CDR3 coding sequence is TGTGCCAGCAGCCAAGACAGCTTAGCCAAAAACATTCAGTACTTC. Its protein is CASSQDSLAKNIQYF.

The J gene is TRBJ1-4, the V gene TRBV30; D gene ambiguous. V dropped 2 bases and J dropped 4 bases, with 14 bases sitting between them. This CDR3 region has 15 residues. Germline lookup yields CDR1 GTSNPN and CDR2 SVGIG (reference sequence). CDR3 residues: CAWSPRVTNNEKLFF. In nucleotides, the CDR3 is TGTGCCTGGAGTCCACGTGTAACAAATAATGAAAAACTGTTTTTT.

V is TRBV3-1 (or the pseudogene TRBV3-2) and J is TRBJ1-4; 11 bases are a match to TRBD1. With V trimmed by 2 bases and J by 7 bases, 3 bases remained unmatched. The CDR3 has 15 residues. In germline, CDR1 is LGHDT, CDR2 YNNKEL (reference sequence). CDR3 nucleotides: TGTGCCAGCAGCCAACCGGGACAGGGGGGTGAAAAACTGTTTTTT. Residues: CASSQPGQGGEKLFF.

This sequence joins TRBV5-1 and TRBJ1-1; the D is unclear. CDR1 and CDR2 (germline): SGHRS, YFSETQ. This CDR3 region has 13 residues. Trimming left V 2 bases short and J 7 bases short, with 12 bases between. For the CDR3, the DNA is TGCGCCAGCAGCTTTTCCCCCCCCGGTGAAGCTTTCTTT. The encoded protein is CASSFSPPGEAFF.

The V call is TRBV28, the J call TRBJ2-1; 12 positions agree with TRBD2. Per germline, CDR1 MDHEN and CDR2 SYDVKM. This CDR3 comprises 17 residues. V lost 2 bases, J lost 8 bases, and 10 bases stayed unmatched. In nucleotides, the CDR3 is TGTGCCAGCAGTTTACCTACTAGCGGGGGGATGATTGATGAGCAGTTCTTC. As protein: CASSLPTSGGMIDEQFF.

V gene TRBV7-9 combines with J gene TRBJ2-7, with D perhaps matching TRBD1 (6 bases). The CDR3 has 13 residues. CDR1 SEHNR and CDR2 FQNEAQ come from the germline V gene (reference sequence). Trimming left V 1 base short and J 2 bases short, with 6 bases between. CDR3 nucleotide sequence: TGTGCCAGCAGCTTAGGGGACACCTACGAGCAGTACTTC. Translated: CASSLGDTYEQYF.

CDR3 amino acids: CASSVGPVLNTEAFF. The CDR3 DNA sequence: TGTGCCAGCAGCGTAGGGCCAGTCTTAAACACTGAAGCTTTCTTT. The gene calls are TRBV9 and TRBJ1-1; D ambiguous. V was trimmed by 0 bases and J by 2 bases, leaving 11 bases between them. The CDR3 is made up of 15 amino acids. The germline gives CDR1 SGDLS, CDR2 YYNGEE.

V usage is TRBV7-9 and J usage is TRBJ2-7; D is perhaps TRBD1 or TRBD2 (6 bases each). This CDR3 is 17 amino acids long. Germline V lookup: CDR1 SEHNR, CDR2 FQNEAQ (reference sequence). V was cut by 10 bases and J by 1 base, with 26 bases left in between. The CDR3 protein is CATGTGVLTGSSYEQYF. CDR3 bases: TGTGCCACCGGCACGGGGGTACTGACAGGCTCTTCCTACGAGCAGTACTTC.